This TCR beta chain was sequenced during a study of blood T cell repertoires in COVID-19. Background on the study: The United States, Italy and Spain provided the acute and convalescent COVID-19 samples.

CDR3 size: 15 residues. CDR1 and CDR2 (germline): SGHRS, YFSETQ. J was trimmed by 4 bases and V by 1 base; bases with no gene match: 6. Authors' data handling: Estimation of nucleated cell counts relied on the amplification of reference gene primers. Assay: immunoSEQ multiplex PCR; the TCRdb copy retains only in-frame clones and omits some. The DNA gave D and trimming, while V, J and clone size come from that table. The data contain 150,000 to 200,000 clones, about 80% of them seen just once; the ten biggest clones take up about 2.7%. The V gene is TRBV5-1, the J gene TRBJ2-3, with TRBD1 identical over 7 bases. The specimen was peripheral blood. The receptor was isolated from a human donor with acute or convalescent COVID-19. The donor label of this sample is uncertain. CDR3 nucleotides: TGCGCCAGCAGCTTGATCCGACAGGGTGCAGATACGCAGTATTTT. Protein sequence: CASSLIRQGADTQYF.